These 25 T cell receptor beta chains were all obtained from the same sample, sequenced in a study of T cell repertoires in cytomegalovirus infection. TCRdb processed the reads anew with MiXCR; each CDR3 protein has one entry. The sample consists of 250,000 to 300,000 distinct CDR3 sequences, about 25% of them appearing once. Sequencing used PBMCs. The receptors here all came from a human donor in good health (CMV status not recorded). Some clones in this sample may be carry-over from other donors' samples.

This clonotype was detected a few times. This chain connects TRBV7-9 to TRBJ2-1; possibly TRBD1 for D (5 bases). Germline assignment: CDR1 SEHNR and CDR2 FQNEAQ (reference sequence). This CDR3 is built from 12 residues. With 5 bases removed from V and 8 bases from J, the gap between germline ends came to 10 bases. CDR3 sequence reads: CASSGLGDEQFF. In nucleotides, the CDR3 is TGTGCCAGCAGCGGTCTAGGGGATGAGCAGTTCTTC.

This clonotype was picked up a small number of times. The rearrangement links TRBV19 to TRBJ2-7; D remains unclear. There are 12 residues in the CDR3. Looked up from germline, CDR1 is LNHDA and CDR2 is SQIVND (reference sequence). Trimming shortened V by 9 bases and J by 2 bases, and 11 bases separated the two germline ends. CDR3 in DNA: TGTGCCAGACAAAACAGAACCTACGAGCAGTACTTC. Translation gives CARQNRTYEQYF. The variable domain in full, completed from reference TRBV19 and TRBJ2-7, reads DGGITQSPKYLFRKEGQNVTLSCEQNLNHDAMYWYRQDPGQGLRLIYYSQIVNDFQKGDIAEGYSVSREKKESFPLTVTSAQKNPTAFYLCARQNRTYEQYFGPGTRLTVT.

The chain joins TRBV7-7 to TRBJ2-1; no reliable D call. Germline values: CDR1 SSHAT, CDR2 FNYEAQ (reference sequence). V was pared by 6 bases and J by 9 bases, with 6 bases between. This CDR3 region has 10 residues. CDR3 DNA: TGTGCCAGCAGGGAGCTTGAGCAGTTCTTC. Amino acid sequence: CASRELEQFF. The variable domain in full, completed from reference TRBV7-7 and TRBJ2-1, reads GAGVSQSPRYKVTKRGQDVTLRCDPISSHATLYWYQQALGQGPEFLTYFNYEAQPDKSGLPSDRFSAERPEGSISTLTIQRTEQRDSAMYRCASRELEQFFGPGTRLTVL.

This clonotype was counted ten times or more. The rearrangement joins TRBV7-2 to TRBJ2-3; TRBD2 agrees at 7 bases. V gave up 5 bases and J gave up 3 bases; unmatched junction bases: 11. Germline CDR1 and CDR2: SGHTA and FQGNSA. CDR3 length: 16 residues. CDR3 residues: CASSPLGGSLTDTQYF. The CDR3 DNA reads as TGTGCCAGCAGCCCCCTGGGCGGGAGTCTAACAGATACGCAGTATTTT.

In this sample, this clonotype turned up a few times. The chain has TRBV5-1 and TRBJ1-6; possibly TRBD1 for D (6 bases). The ends were cut back, 8 bases at V and 6 bases at J, with 12 bases in the middle. The CDR3 extends over 13 amino acids. Looked up from germline, CDR1 is SGHRS and CDR2 is YFSETQ. CDR3 protein: CASSGESNSPLHF. DNA for the CDR3: TGCGCCAGTTCAGGGGAGAGTAATTCACCCCTCCACTTT. Based on the CDR3 plus reference TRBV5-1 and TRBJ1-6, the full variable domain is KAGVTQTPRYLIKTRGQQVTLSCSPISGHRSVSWYQQTPGQGLQFLFEYFSETQRNKGNFPGRFSGRQFSNSRSEMNVSTLELGDSALYLCASSGESNSPLHFGNGTRLTVT.

This clonotype was found a few times. This rearrangement joins TRBV28 to TRBJ2-6; TRBD1 might be the D (5 bases). Deletions cut 4 bases from V and 2 bases from J, with 15 bases between. Germline V gene lookup returns CDR1 MDHEN and CDR2 SYDVKM. This CDR3 is built from 17 residues. This chain's CDR3 is CASSSSLWGAGANVLTF. The DNA for the CDR3 is TGTGCCAGCAGTTCTTCTCTTTGGGGCGCTGGGGCCAACGTCCTGACTTTC.

This clonotype has more than one count but fewer than ten. This chain uses TRBV29-1 with TRBJ1-1; unclear D gene. Trimming shortened V by 6 bases and J by 0 bases, and 14 bases separated the two germline ends. The CDR3 contains 14 residues. Germline V gene lookup returns CDR1 SQVTM and CDR2 ANQGSEA. As DNA, the CDR3 is TGCAGCGTGGCCCGTTTGGGAATGAACACTGAAGCTTTCTTT. It is translated as CSVARLGMNTEAFF.

This clonotype was detected ten times or more. The chain has TRBV7-2 and TRBJ1-2; tentative D call: TRBD1 (5 bases). Trimming took 0 bases from V and 4 from J, leaving 9 bases between them. The CDR3 extends over 14 amino acids. Germline CDR1 SGHTA, CDR2 FQGNSA. The CDR3, as DNA: TGTGCCAGCAGCTTAGCTGGACAACTCTATGGCTACACCTTC. This gives the protein CASSLAGQLYGYTF.

The genes are TRBV28 and TRBJ1-1, with unresolved D. CDR1 MDHEN and CDR2 SYDVKM come from the germline V gene. V was trimmed by 8 bases and J by 1 base, leaving 8 bases between them. The length of the CDR3 is 12 residues. CDR3 amino acids: CASLRGNTEAFF. In DNA, the CDR3 is TGTGCCAGCCTTCGGGGGAACACTGAAGCTTTCTTT.

This clonotype was seen a few times. The genes are TRBV14 and TRBJ2-1; tentative D call: TRBD2 (5 bases). The CDR3 loop spans 14 amino acids. Trimming removed 4 bases at V and 7 bases at J, with 14 bases between. Germline V lookup: CDR1 SGHDN, CDR2 FVKESK. In nucleotides, the CDR3 is TGTGCCAGCAGCCTCGGACTGATAGGGAATGAGCAGTTCTTC. It specifies CASSLGLIGNEQFF. Looking up the rest from reference TRBV14 and TRBJ2-1 gives the full variable domain: EAGVTQFPSHSVIEKGQTVTLRCDPISGHDNLYWYRRVMGKEIKFLLHFVKESKQDESGMPNNRFLAERTGGTYSTLKVQPAELEDSGVYFCASSLGLIGNEQFFGPGTRLTVL.

This clonotype has at least ten counts. A junction boundary mismatches the germline segment, possibly from a read error. This rearrangement joins TRBV7-7 to TRBJ2-1; TRBD1 aligns across 8 bases. The CDR3 is 13 residues long. Germline V gene lookup returns CDR1 SSHAT and CDR2 FNYEAQ (reference sequence). The CDR3 nucleotides read TGTGCTAGCAGCTCCGACAGGGGCAATGAGCAGTTCTTC. This translates into CASSSDRGNEQFF.

This clonotype was detected many times. V usage is TRBV7-2 and J usage is TRBJ2-7; 10 bases are shared with TRBD2. Trimming cost V 4 bases and J 1 base; bases outside gene matches: 7. CDR3 length: 16 residues. Germline lookup yields CDR1 SGHTA and CDR2 FQGNSA. This chain's CDR3 is CASSSAGTSASYEQYF. For the CDR3, the DNA is TGTGCCAGCAGCTCCGCCGGGACTAGCGCTTCCTACGAGCAGTACTTC. Looking up the rest from reference TRBV7-2 and TRBJ2-7 gives the full variable domain: GAGVSQSPSNKVTEKGKDVELRCDPISGHTALYWYRQSLGQGLEFLIYFQGNSAPDKSGLPSDRFSAERTGGSVSTLTIQRTQQEDSAVYLCASSSAGTSASYEQYFGPGTRLTVT.

This clonotype has a handful of counts. The rearrangement uses TRBV28 and TRBJ1-1; D might be TRBD1 (5 bases). V lost 7 bases and J 1 base, leaving 13 bases between the germline ends. The CDR3 totals 14 residues. Germline CDR1 is MDHEN and CDR2 is SYDVKM. The CDR3 DNA is TGTGCCAGCAATTCGGATGGGGGGAACACTGAAGCTTTCTTT. This translates into CASNSDGGNTEAFF.

The gene calls are TRBV20-1 and TRBJ2-5; 16 bases fit TRBD2. This CDR3 is built from 15 residues. V dropped 6 bases and J dropped 5; count of bases not matched to a gene: 6. The germline V gene has CDR1 DFQATT and CDR2 SNEGSKA (reference sequence). Written as DNA, the CDR3 is TGCAGTGCGGGGCCGGGACTAGCGGGAGGGGAGACCCAGTACTTC. The encoded protein is CSAGPGLAGGETQYF.

This clonotype showed up many times. The chain couples TRBV7-2 to TRBJ2-7; possibly TRBD2 for D (6 bases). In germline, CDR1 is SGHTA, CDR2 FQGNSA. V was clipped by 5 bases and J by 0 bases, with 14 bases between them. The CDR3 is 15 residues long. The DNA of the CDR3 is TGTGCCAGCAGCACCTCTAGCGCGAGCTCCTACGAGCAGTACTTC. This translates into CASSTSSASSYEQYF.

The V call is TRBV6-1, the J call TRBJ1-1, with TRBD1 as a possible D gene (5 bases). CDR1 and CDR2 (germline): MNHNS, SASEGT. Between the trimmed V and J ends, which lost 1 base and 10 bases, there was a span of 13 bases. The CDR3 loop spans 13 amino acids. The CDR3 sequence: CASSEDRAGRAFF. CDR3 sequence (DNA): TGTGCCAGCAGTGAAGATAGGGCAGGGAGAGCTTTCTTT.

The chain links TRBV18 to TRBJ1-5; the D gene is possibly TRBD1 (5 bases). V was clipped by 3 bases and J by 1 base, with 10 bases between them. The CDR3 has 15 amino acids. Germline values: CDR1 KGHSH, CDR2 LQKENI. The CDR3 coding sequence is TGTGCCAGCTCACCTTACGGGGCAAGCAATCAGCCCCAGCATTTT. Translating it yields CASSPYGASNQPQHF.

The gene calls are TRBV12-3 or TRBV12-4 and TRBJ1-1; 8 bases match TRBD1. V shed 5 bases and J 4 bases; nucleotides not matched to a gene: 6. The CDR3 covers 14 residues. CDR3 sequence (DNA): TGTGCCAGCAGTATTAAAACAGGGGGCACTGAAGCTTTCTTT. Amino acid sequence: CASSIKTGGTEAFF.

This clonotype was recorded a few times. The chain carries TRBV20-1 and TRBJ1-5; D call uncertain. Germline V gene lookup returns CDR1 DFQATT and CDR2 SNEGSKA (reference sequence). The CDR3 is made up of 11 amino acids. V was pared by 5 bases and J by 12 bases, with 14 bases between. CDR3 in DNA: TGCAGTGCTCTTGGGAGCCCTAGCCAGCATTTT. This sequence encodes CSALGSPSQHF.

This chain links TRBV28 with TRBJ1-2; tentative D call: TRBD1 (6 bases). CDR1 MDHEN and CDR2 SYDVKM come from the germline V gene. Trimming left V 2 bases short and J 14 bases short, with 15 bases between. CDR3 length: 12 residues. CDR3 protein: CASSLVRGRETF. The DNA of the CDR3 is TGTGCCAGCAGTTTAGTCCGGGGGCGGGAAACCTTC.

V and J are TRBV6-2 or TRBV6-3 and TRBJ2-1, with 8 nucleotides matching TRBD1. The CDR3 spans 14 residues. V gave up 7 bases and J gave up 6 bases; unmatched junction bases: 8. From germline, CDR1 is MNHEY and CDR2 SVGEGT. The CDR3 spells CASMQGQVINEQFF. For the CDR3, the DNA is TGTGCCAGCATGCAGGGACAGGTCATCAATGAGCAGTTCTTC.

CDR3 residues: CASSTRDRGTTNEKLFF. The DNA of the CDR3 is TGTGCCAGCAGCACCCGGGACAGGGGGACAACTAATGAAAAACTGTTTTTT. The chain couples TRBV7-9 to TRBJ1-4, with 11 bases identical to TRBD1. Germline assignment: CDR1 SEHNR and CDR2 FQNEAQ (reference sequence). V was clipped by 5 bases and J by 0 bases; unmatched bases: 5. This CDR3 spans 17 amino acids.

This clonotype was recorded many times. The genes are TRBV7-2 and TRBJ2-2, with D perhaps TRBD1 or TRBD2 (5 bases each). Germline loops: CDR1 SGHTA, CDR2 FQGNSA. With 5 bases removed from V and 5 bases from J, the gap between germline ends came to 15 bases. This CDR3 region has 15 residues. The CDR3 here is CASSPRGPVTGELFF. CDR3 nucleotide sequence: TGTGCCAGCAGCCCCCGGGGACCAGTAACCGGGGAGCTGTTTTTT.

The chain employs TRBV7-9 and TRBJ1-5; D gene uncertain. The germline V gene encodes CDR1 SEHNR and CDR2 FQNEAQ (reference sequence). CDR3 length equals 15 residues. Trimming took off 1 base at V and 7 bases at J, with 14 bases between the two ends. CDR3 DNA: TGTGCCAGCAGCTTAGACTTGGAAATTGGACAGCCCCAGCATTTT. Translating gives CASSLDLEIGQPQHF.

This clonotype showed up just a few times. This rearrangement joins TRBV11-2 to TRBJ2-7, with D unresolved. Germline-derived CDR1 and CDR2 are SGHAT and FQNNGV. Trimming stripped 5 bases from V and 6 bases from J, with 11 bases between. This CDR3 comprises 12 residues. CDR3 region: CASSRLGFEQYF. CDR3 in DNA: TGTGCCAGCAGCCGTTTGGGGTTCGAGCAGTACTTC.